The 16 T cell receptor beta chains below were found in one sample sequenced in a study of blood T cells in healthy people across ages. It was with a sample-barcoded 5' primer and a J-beta primer mix that a second PCR of roughly 7 to 12 cycles was run. TCRdb re-analysed the 5' RACE reads in MiXCR, keeping a single row per CDR3 protein. The table has about a million distinct CDR3 sequences, 51% seen once. The specimen sequenced was blood. All receptors derive from a woman aged 55-70 years in good health.

The chain's CDR3 is CSVESYRGADNEQFF. CDR3 bases: TGCAGCGTTGAATCATACAGGGGTGCAGACAATGAGCAGTTCTTC. The genes are TRBV29-1 and TRBJ2-1; 7 bases are a match to TRBD1. CDR1 is SQVTM and CDR2 is ANQGSEA in the germline V gene. The J segment lost 5 bases and the V segment lost 2 bases, leaving 9 bases of the junction unmatched. The CDR3 runs to 15 residues.

This clonotype was seen a few times. The CDR3 DNA is TGCGCCAGCAGCCAGGGTAGCGGGAGATCCGATACGCAGTATTTT. It translates to CASSQGSGRSDTQYF. This rearrangement joins TRBV4-3 to TRBJ2-3; 9 bases fit TRBD2. V was clipped by 3 bases and J by 6 bases; unmatched bases: 7. Germline V gene lookup returns CDR1 LGHNA and CDR2 YSLEER. This CDR3 is 15 amino acids long.

This clonotype appeared a few times. This chain joins TRBV12-3 or TRBV12-4 and TRBJ2-7; D is unclear. The J call is uncertain, as TRBJ2-5 better fits the DNA end. The CDR3 runs to 13 residues. In DNA form, the CDR3 reads TGTGCCAGCAGTCCCCGGGCTGGTGAGACCCAGTACTTC. It yields the protein CASSPRAGETQYF.

The chain joins TRBV19 to TRBJ1-1; D ambiguous. This CDR3 contains 15 residues. V lost 2 bases, J lost 3 bases, and 13 bases lay in between. Germline CDR1 LNHDA, CDR2 SQIVND (reference sequence). CDR3 in DNA: TGTGCCAGTAGTATAATATCATTTTCAGACACTGAAGCTTTCTTT. Protein product: CASSIISFSDTEAFF.

This clonotype was seen more than once but under ten times. This chain uses TRBV7-2 with TRBJ2-7; 9 bases align to TRBD1. This CDR3 is 19 amino acids long. Germline V gene lookup returns CDR1 SGHTA and CDR2 FQGNSA. The ends lost 4 bases at V and 1 base at J; junction bases unmatched: 17. The CDR3 sequence is CASSSTEYTTGGISYEQYF. The CDR3 DNA reads TGTGCCAGCAGCTCGACCGAATACACAACAGGGGGCATTTCCTACGAGCAGTACTTC.

The CDR3 loop is CASSLASRQRGEQFF. The CDR3 DNA is TGTGCCAGCAGCTTAGCGTCTAGACAGAGGGGGGAGCAGTTCTTC. The V call is TRBV7-2, the J call TRBJ2-1; tentatively, D is TRBD1 (6 bases). The CDR3 totals 15 residues. The ends were cut back, 0 bases at V and 10 bases at J, with 16 bases in the middle. From germline, CDR1 is SGHTA and CDR2 FQGNSA.

The V call is TRBV7-8, the J call TRBJ2-1; D not certain. TRBJ2-7 matches the DNA end more closely, so the J call is doubtful. The CDR3 spans 16 residues. Per germline, CDR1 SGHVS and CDR2 FQNEAQ. The CDR3 region is CASSFSAGDRYNEQYF. The CDR3 bases are TGTGCCAGCAGCTTTAGTGCAGGAGACCGCTACAATGAGCAGTACTTC.

This chain uses TRBV28 with TRBJ2-4, with a possible D match to TRBD2 (5 bases). V lost 5 bases to trimming and J lost 6 bases, with 11 bases between them. Looked up from germline, CDR1 is MDHEN and CDR2 is SYDVKM. The CDR3 has 13 amino acids. The CDR3, as DNA: TGTGCCAGCAGTGGGCCAGGAGGAAACATTCAGTACTTC. It yields the protein CASSGPGGNIQYF.

This clonotype showed up just a few times. This chain uses TRBV3-1 with TRBJ2-3; a weak D match, TRBD2 (6 bases). Per the germline V gene, CDR1 is LGHDT and CDR2 is YNNKEL (reference sequence). This CDR3 is built from 15 residues. V lost 8 bases to trimming and J lost 6 bases, with 21 bases between them. This CDR3 reads CASRPLAGSGDTQYF. In DNA form, the CDR3 reads TGTGCCAGCCGGCCCCTTGCGGGATCAGGGGATACGCAGTATTTT.

For this clonotype: Germline and junction disagree at one end, which may indicate a read error. This chain connects TRBV12-3 or TRBV12-4 to TRBJ2-3; the match to TRBD1 covers 7 bases. The CDR3 sequence is 14 residues long. The CDR3 region is CAGSFWQGDGTQYF. Here the CDR3 DNA reads TGTGCCGGCAGTTTCTGGCAGGGGGACGGGACGCAGTATTTT.

The chain carries TRBV28 and TRBJ2-3, with 8 bases fitting TRBD2. CDR1 MDHEN and CDR2 SYDVKM come from the germline V gene. The CDR3 has 15 residues. V was pared by 3 bases and J by 3 bases, with 5 bases of the junction left unmatched. In DNA, the CDR3 is TGTGCCAGCAGTTTCTCAGGGACTAGGACAGATACGCAGTATTTT. As protein: CASSFSGTRTDTQYF.

A few counts support this clonotype. The CDR3 DNA reads as TGTGCCAGCCAGGAGGGGACTAGCGGGACCTACGAGCAGTACTTC. Protein sequence: CASQEGTSGTYEQYF. The chain joins TRBV6-6 to TRBJ2-7; 13 positions match TRBD2. J gave up 2 bases and V 8 bases, and 6 bases lay outside the gene matches. The germline gives CDR1 MNHNY, CDR2 SVGAGI (reference sequence). This CDR3 is built from 15 residues.

The rearrangement joins TRBV27 to TRBJ2-5, with D unclear. The CDR3 sequence is 13 residues long. V lost 6 bases to trimming and J lost 6 bases, with 14 bases between them. CDR1 is MNHEY, CDR2 SMNVEV, per germline (reference sequence). As DNA, the CDR3 is TGTGCCAGCAGAGGAGAGAGTGGGCAGACCCAGTACTTC. Protein: CASRGESGQTQYF.

This clonotype was detected only a few times. The chain combines TRBV7-9 with TRBJ2-5; weak D call: TRBD2 (6 bases). Germline assignment: CDR1 SEHNR and CDR2 FQNEAQ (reference sequence). Trimming left V 5 bases short and J 3 bases short, with 13 bases between. The CDR3 runs to 14 residues. In nucleotides, the CDR3 is TGTGCCAGCAGCAAATGGGACTTGGAAGAGACCCAGTACTTC. This translates into CASSKWDLEETQYF.

A word on this clonotype: Without the conserved terminal phenylalanine or tryptophan, this CDR3 likely stems from a read error. This rearrangement joins TRBV7-2 to TRBJ2-3; 8 positions agree with TRBD2. Germline V lookup: CDR1 SGHTA, CDR2 FQGNSA. This CDR3 region has 15 residues. V shed 5 bases, J shed 3 bases, and the junction held 7 bases outside the gene matches. CDR3 residues: CASSRISGKTDTQYV. For the CDR3, the DNA is TGTGCCAGCAGCCGTATTAGCGGGAAGACAGATACGCAGTATGTT.

The V call is TRBV29-1, the J call TRBJ2-1; D not certain. CDR1 and CDR2 (germline): SQVTM, ANQGSEA. The CDR3 covers 15 residues. V was pared by 3 bases and J by 0 bases, with 12 bases between. The CDR3 DNA is TGCAGCGTTGATGGCGGAAGACACTCCTACAATGAGCAGTTCTTC. This gives the protein CSVDGGRHSYNEQFF.